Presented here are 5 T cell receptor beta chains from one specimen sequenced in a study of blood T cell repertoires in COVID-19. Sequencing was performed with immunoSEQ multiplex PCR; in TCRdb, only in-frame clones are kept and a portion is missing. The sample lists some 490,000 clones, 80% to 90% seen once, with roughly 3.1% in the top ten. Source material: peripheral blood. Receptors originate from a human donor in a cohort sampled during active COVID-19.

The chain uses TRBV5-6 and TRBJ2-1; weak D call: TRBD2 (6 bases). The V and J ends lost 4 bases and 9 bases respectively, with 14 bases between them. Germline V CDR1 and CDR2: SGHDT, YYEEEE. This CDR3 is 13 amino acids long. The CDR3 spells CASSQRELGEQFF. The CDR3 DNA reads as TGTGCCAGCAGCCAACGGGAGTTGGGTGAGCAGTTCTTC.

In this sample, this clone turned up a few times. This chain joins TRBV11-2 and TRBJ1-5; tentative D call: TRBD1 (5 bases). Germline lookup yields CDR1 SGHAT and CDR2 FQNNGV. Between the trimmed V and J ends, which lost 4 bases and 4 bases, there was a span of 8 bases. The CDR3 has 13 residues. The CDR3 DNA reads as TGTGCCAGCAGCTCGACAGTGAATCAGCCCCAGCATTTT. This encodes CASSSTVNQPQHF.

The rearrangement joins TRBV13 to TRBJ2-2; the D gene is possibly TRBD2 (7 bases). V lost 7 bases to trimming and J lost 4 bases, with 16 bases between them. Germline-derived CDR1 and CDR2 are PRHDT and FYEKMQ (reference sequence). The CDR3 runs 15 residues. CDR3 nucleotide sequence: TGTGCCAGCACCCCCCAAGGGGGGGTCACCGGGGAGCTGTTTTTT. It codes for CASTPQGGVTGELFF. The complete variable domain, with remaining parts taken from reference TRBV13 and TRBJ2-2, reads AAGVIQSPRHLIKEKRETATLKCYPIPRHDTVYWYQQGPGQDPQFLISFYEKMQSDKGSIPDRFSAQQFSDYHSELNMSSLELGDSALYFCASTPQGGVTGELFFGEGSRLTVL.

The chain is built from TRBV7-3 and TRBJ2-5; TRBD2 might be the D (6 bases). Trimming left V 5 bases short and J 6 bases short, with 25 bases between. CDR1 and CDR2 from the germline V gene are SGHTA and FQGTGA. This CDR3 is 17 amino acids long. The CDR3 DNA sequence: TGTGCCAGCAGCCCCGGCTGGGGGGACCAGGGTGGCCAGACCCAGTACTTC. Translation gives CASSPGWGDQGGQTQYF.

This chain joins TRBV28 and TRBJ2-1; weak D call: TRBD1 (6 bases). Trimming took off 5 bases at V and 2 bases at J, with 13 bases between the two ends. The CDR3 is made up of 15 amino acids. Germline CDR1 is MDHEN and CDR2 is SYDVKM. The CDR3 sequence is CASSGQGRAYNEQFF. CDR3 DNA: TGTGCCAGCAGTGGTCAGGGGAGAGCCTACAATGAGCAGTTCTTC.